A selection of T cell receptor beta chains follows, all from one sample in a study of blood T cell repertoires in COVID-19. Measured with immunoSEQ multiplex PCR; TCRdb has only the in-frame clones, and not every one. The table lists about 270,000 clones, about 85% of them singletons, with 3% in the top ten. The specimen sequenced was PBMCs or T cells enriched from blood (not recorded which). Receptors were obtained from a woman aged 50 to 60 who had recovered from COVID-19. CDR3s include the opening cysteine and the closing phenylalanine or tryptophan. A D gene is named only where the DNA matches it firmly. The size entry is marked missing in some rows and otherwise reads once, few, many or a size class.

v_gene	j_gene	d_gene	abundance	CDR3aa	CDR3nt
TRBV7-2	TRBJ1-6	-	-	CASSAVSSYNSPLHF	TGTGCCAGCAGCGCCGTTAGCTCCTATAATTCACCCCTCCACTTT
TRBV7-8	TRBJ2-5	TRBD1	-	CASSFNRGLGETQYF	TGTGCCAGCAGCTTCAACAGGGGGCTGGGTGAGACCCAGTACTTC
TRBV7-2	TRBJ2-7	TRBD2	-	CASSLGSGSSYEQYF	TGTGCCAGCAGCTTAGGGAGCGGGAGCTCCTACGAGCAGTACTTC
TRBV27	TRBJ2-7	TRBD1	-	CATTPGQGAYEQYF	TGTGCCACCACCCCCGGACAGGGGGCTTACGAGCAGTACTTC
TRBV12-3/TRBV12-4	TRBJ1-1	-	-	CASSRRVPSEAFF	TGTGCCAGCAGTCGCCGGGTCCCTTCGGAAGCTTTCTTT
TRBV5-1	TRBJ2-7	-	-	CASSIQGSGYEQYF	TGCGCCAGCAGCATACAGGGCTCTGGTTACGAGCAGTACTTC
TRBV28	TRBJ2-7	TRBD2	few	CASRPGASGRYEQYF	TGTGCCAGCAGACCCGGGGCTAGCGGGAGGTACGAGCAGTACTTC
TRBV7-2	TRBJ2-1	TRBD2	few	CASSPTSGGGSYNEQFF	TGTGCCAGCAGCCCGACTAGCGGGGGGGGTTCCTACAATGAGCAGTTCTTC
TRBV7-2	TRBJ2-1	-	-	CASSPRSASTSSYNEQFF	TGTGCCAGCAGCCCTAGGTCGGCTAGCACGAGCTCCTACAATGAGCAGTTCTTC
TRBV24-1	TRBJ2-7	TRBD1	-	CATSDLPNRQGGGEQYF	TGTGCCACCAGTGATTTGCCCAACCGACAGGGCGGTGGCGAGCAGTACTTC
TRBV5-1	TRBJ2-1	TRBD1	-	CASSKTGGSYNEQFF	TGCGCCAGCAGTAAAACAGGGGGCTCCTACAATGAGCAGTTCTTC
TRBV5-1	TRBJ2-3	TRBD2	once	CASSRTSFTDTQYF	TGCGCCAGCAGTCGGACTAGCTTCACAGATACGCAGTATTTT
TRBV9	TRBJ2-3	-	-	CASSPTQGHTDTQYF	TGTGCCAGCAGCCCCACCCAGGGGCACACAGATACGCAGTATTTT
TRBV5-1	TRBJ1-5	-	-	CASSFVGDSNQPQHF	TGCGCCAGCAGCTTTGTCGGGGATAGCAATCAGCCCCAGCATTTT
TRBV6-4	TRBJ1-2	-	-	CASSDSRRGGGYTF	TGTGCCAGCAGTGACTCGAGGAGGGGAGGAGGCTACACCTTC
TRBV6-6	TRBJ1-1	TRBD1	-	CASSLDREGFF	TGTGCCAGCAGTTTGGACAGGGAAGGTTTCTTT
TRBV7-2	TRBJ1-1	TRBD1	-	CASSPGQGIAGTEAFF	TGTGCCAGCAGCCCAGGACAGGGTATCGCTGGCACTGAAGCTTTCTTT
TRBV28	TRBJ1-2	TRBD1	-	CASSPGTVYGYTF	TGTGCCAGCAGTCCCGGGACAGTCTATGGCTACACCTTC
TRBV9	TRBJ2-7	-	-	CASSYGQTQPMEQYF	TGTGCCAGCAGCTATGGACAGACCCAACCTATGGAGCAGTACTTC
TRBV11-2	TRBJ1-2	-	-	CASSLATEGRTF	TGTGCCAGCAGCTTAGCGACAGAAGGTCGCACCTTC
TRBV19	TRBJ2-2	TRBD1	-	CASSISRGRVGELFF	TGTGCCAGTAGTATCTCCAGGGGGAGAGTCGGGGAGCTGTTTTTT
TRBV6-6	TRBJ1-3	-	-	CASSSTGPSGNTIYF	TGTGCCAGCAGTTCGACAGGACCCTCTGGAAACACCATATATTTT
TRBV11-3	TRBJ2-7	-	-	CASSSGTEPYGQYF	TGTGCCAGCAGCTCTGGGACTGAACCCTACGGGCAGTACTTC
TRBV18	TRBJ2-7	TRBD1	-	CASSPDRDEQYF	TGTGCCAGCTCACCGGACAGGGACGAGCAGTACTTC
TRBV12-3/TRBV12-4	TRBJ1-5	-	-	CASSLSGNQPQHF	TGTGCCAGCAGTTTAAGCGGCAATCAGCCCCAGCATTTT
TRBV7-8	TRBJ1-4	-	-	CASSPRGYNEKLFF	TGTGCCAGCAGCCCAAGGGGGTATAATGAAAAACTGTTTTTT
TRBV4-1	TRBJ1-2	-	-	CASSQTDRIARGYTF	TGCGCCAGCAGCCAGACCGACAGGATAGCTAGGGGCTACACCTTC
TRBV18	TRBJ1-4	-	-	CASSRAGDEKLFF	TGTGCCAGCTCCAGGGCAGGAGATGAAAAACTGTTTTTT
TRBV7-2	TRBJ1-2	-	-	CASSPYRTVYGYTF	TGTGCCAGCAGCCCCTACCGGACAGTTTATGGCTACACCTTC
TRBV7-3	TRBJ2-7	-	-	CASSRDSTYEQYF	TGTGCCAGCAGCCGGGACTCAACCTACGAGCAGTACTTC
TRBV28	TRBJ2-2	TRBD1	-	CASSPHRGRGTGELFF	TGTGCCAGCAGTCCTCACAGGGGAAGGGGGACCGGGGAGCTGTTTTTT
TRBV28	TRBJ1-2	-	few	CASRRIEAGYTF	TGTGCCAGCAGACGCATCGAGGCTGGCTACACCTTC
TRBV10-3	TRBJ2-3	-	-	CAISESTRTQYF	TGTGCCATCAGTGAGTCTACGAGGACGCAGTATTTT
TRBV7-3	TRBJ2-1	-	-	CASSLISRDANEQFF	TGTGCCAGCAGCTTGATCTCGCGGGATGCGAATGAGCAGTTCTTC
TRBV10-3	TRBJ2-1	TRBD2	-	CAVETGLADYNEQFF	TGTGCCGTAGAAACGGGACTAGCCGACTACAATGAGCAGTTCTTC
TRBV7-2	TRBJ2-7	-	-	CASSLAADSSYEQYF	TGTGCCAGCAGCTTAGCTGCTGACTCTTCCTACGAGCAGTACTTC
TRBV28	TRBJ1-6	-	-	CASSSGDQGSPLHF	TGTGCCAGCAGCTCAGGGGACCAAGGATCACCCCTCCACTTT
TRBV19	TRBJ2-7	TRBD2	-	CASSTGTSGLYEQYF	TGTGCCAGTAGTACCGGGACTAGCGGACTCTACGAGCAGTACTTC
TRBV30	TRBJ2-3	TRBD2	-	CAWKAGTSGTDTQYF	TGTGCCTGGAAGGCCGGGACTAGCGGCACAGATACGCAGTATTTT
TRBV7-9	TRBJ1-1	-	-	CASSLALQGWLGTEAFF	TGTGCCAGCAGCTTAGCCCTACAGGGATGGCTAGGCACTGAAGCTTTCTTT